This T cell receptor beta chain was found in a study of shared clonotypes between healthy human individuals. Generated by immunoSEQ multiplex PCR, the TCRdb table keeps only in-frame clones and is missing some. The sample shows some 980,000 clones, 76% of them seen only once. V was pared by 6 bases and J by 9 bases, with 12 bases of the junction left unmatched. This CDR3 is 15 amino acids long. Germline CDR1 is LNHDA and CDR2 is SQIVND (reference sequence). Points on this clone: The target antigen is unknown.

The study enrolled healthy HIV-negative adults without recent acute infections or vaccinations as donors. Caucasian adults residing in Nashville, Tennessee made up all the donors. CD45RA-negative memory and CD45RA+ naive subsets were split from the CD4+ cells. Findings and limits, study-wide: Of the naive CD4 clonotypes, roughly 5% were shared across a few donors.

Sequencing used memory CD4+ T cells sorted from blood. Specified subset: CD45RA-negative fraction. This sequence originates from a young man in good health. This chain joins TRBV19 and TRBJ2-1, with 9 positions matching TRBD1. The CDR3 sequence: CASRKTGGGYSEQFF. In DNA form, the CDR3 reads TGTGCCAGTAGGAAAACAGGGGGCGGTTATAGTGAGCAGTTCTTC.